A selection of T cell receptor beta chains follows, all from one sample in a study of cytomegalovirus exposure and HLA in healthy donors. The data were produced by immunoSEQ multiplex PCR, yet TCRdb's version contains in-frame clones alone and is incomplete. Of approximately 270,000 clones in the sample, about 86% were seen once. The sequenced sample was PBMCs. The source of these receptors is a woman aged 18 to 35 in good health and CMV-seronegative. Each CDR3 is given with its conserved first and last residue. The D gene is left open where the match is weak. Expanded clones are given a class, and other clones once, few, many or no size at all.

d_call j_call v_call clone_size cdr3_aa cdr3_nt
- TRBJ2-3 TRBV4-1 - CASSPGGLRTDTQYF TGCGCCAGCAGCCCGGGGGGCCTTCGCACAGATACGCAGTATTTT
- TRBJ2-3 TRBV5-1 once CASTPGAGGTDTQYF TGCGCCAGCACCCCAGGAGCGGGTGGCACAGATACGCAGTATTTT
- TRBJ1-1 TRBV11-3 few CASSLGSTTEAFF TGTGCCAGCAGCTTAGGAAGCACCACTGAAGCTTTCTTT
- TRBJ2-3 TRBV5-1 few CASSAYSTDTQYF TGCGCCAGCAGCGCCTACAGCACAGATACGCAGTATTTT
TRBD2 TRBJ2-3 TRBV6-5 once CASSLAGVGDTQYF TGTGCCAGCAGTCTAGCGGGGGTCGGAGATACGCAGTATTTT
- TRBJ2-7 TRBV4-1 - CASSQAGNEQYF TGCGCCAGCAGCCAAGCCGGGAACGAGCAGTACTTC
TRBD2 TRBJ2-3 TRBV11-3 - CASSQTSGRMVGTQYF TGTGCCAGCAGCCAGACTAGCGGGAGAATGGTGGGTACGCAGTATTTT
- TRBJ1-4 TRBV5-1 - CASSFQPTGSSNEKLFF TGCGCCAGCAGCTTCCAACCAACAGGTTCCTCTAATGAAAAACTGTTTTTT
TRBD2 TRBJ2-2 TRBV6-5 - CATGKIGTRAGELFF TGTGCCACAGGCAAAATAGGGACTAGGGCCGGGGAGCTGTTTTTT
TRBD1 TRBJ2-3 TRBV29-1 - CSVDDRGLSDTQYF TGCAGCGTGGATGACAGGGGGCTTTCAGATACGCAGTATTTT
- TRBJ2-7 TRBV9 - CASSVSGLYEQYF TGTGCCAGCAGCGTTAGCGGCCTCTACGAGCAGTACTTC
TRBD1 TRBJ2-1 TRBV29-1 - CSVERRGLNEQFF TGCAGCGTTGAACGCAGGGGGCTAAATGAGCAGTTCTTC
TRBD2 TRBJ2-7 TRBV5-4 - CASSFRTSGRNEQYF TGTGCCAGCAGTTTTAGGACTAGCGGGAGAAACGAGCAGTACTTC
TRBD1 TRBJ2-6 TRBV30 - CAWGGQRLSSGANVLTF TGTGCCTGGGGGGGACAGCGTCTAAGCTCTGGGGCCAACGTCCTGACTTTC
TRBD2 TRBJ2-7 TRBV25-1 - CASSGGGWGTNEQYF TGTGCCAGCAGTGGGGGGGGATGGGGTACCAACGAGCAGTACTTC
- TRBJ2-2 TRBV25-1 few CASSVVHRNTGELFF TGTGCCAGCAGTGTCGTTCACAGGAACACCGGGGAGCTGTTTTTT
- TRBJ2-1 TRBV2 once CARGRQGGYNEQFF TGTGCCAGAGGGCGGCAGGGGGGTTACAATGAGCAGTTCTTC
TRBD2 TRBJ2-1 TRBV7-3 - CASSVTSGVYNEQFF TGTGCCAGCAGCGTGACTAGCGGGGTCTACAATGAGCAGTTCTTC
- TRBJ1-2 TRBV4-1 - CASSQEQANYGYTF TGCGCCAGCAGCCAAGAACAGGCAAACTATGGCTACACCTTC
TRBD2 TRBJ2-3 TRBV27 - CASSMTSGGAADTQYF TGTGCCAGCAGTATGACTAGCGGGGGGGCCGCAGATACGCAGTATTTT
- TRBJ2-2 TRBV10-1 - CASSWTVNTGELFF TGCGCCAGCAGTTGGACAGTTAACACCGGGGAGCTGTTTTTT
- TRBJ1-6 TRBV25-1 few CASQFRGHSSPLHF TGTGCCAGTCAGTTCCGGGGACACTCTTCACCCCTCCACTTT
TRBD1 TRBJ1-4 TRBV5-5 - CASSWNRGVEKLFF TGTGCCAGCAGCTGGAACAGGGGCGTGGAAAAACTGTTTTTT
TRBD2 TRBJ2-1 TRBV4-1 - CASSRGLAGEGEQFF TGCGCCAGCAGCCGGGGACTAGCGGGAGAAGGTGAGCAGTTCTTC
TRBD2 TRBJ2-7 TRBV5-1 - CASTLTSVSSYEQYF TGCGCCAGCACCCTAACTAGCGTCTCATCCTACGAGCAGTACTTC
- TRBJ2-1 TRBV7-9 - CASSIGGLSYNEQFF TGTGCCAGCAGCATTGGTGGACTCTCCTACAATGAGCAGTTCTTC
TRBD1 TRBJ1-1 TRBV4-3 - CASSQTGATEAFF TGCGCCAGCAGCCAAACAGGGGCCACTGAAGCTTTCTTT
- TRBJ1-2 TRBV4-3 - CASSQENQGAGGYTF TGCGCCAGCAGCCAAGAGAACCAGGGAGCGGGCGGCTACACCTTC
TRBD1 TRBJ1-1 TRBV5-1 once CASSFVTGGTEAFF TGCGCCAGCAGCTTTGTGACAGGGGGCACTGAAGCTTTCTTT
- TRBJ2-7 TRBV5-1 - CASSLGLEYEQYF TGCGCCAGCAGCTTGGGACTGGAGTACGAGCAGTACTTC
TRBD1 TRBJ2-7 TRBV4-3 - CASSQGTGYSYEQYF TGCGCCAGCAGCCAAGGGACAGGGTACTCCTACGAGCAGTACTTC
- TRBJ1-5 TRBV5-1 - CASSFGPQKNSNQPQHF TGCGCCAGCAGCTTTGGGCCACAAAAAAATAGCAATCAGCCCCAGCATTTT
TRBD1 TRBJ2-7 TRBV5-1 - CASSVGQGSYEQYF TGCGCCAGCAGCGTGGGACAGGGCTCCTACGAGCAGTACTTC
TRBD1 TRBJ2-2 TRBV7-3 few CASSFGTGGNGELFF TGTGCCAGCAGCTTTGGGACAGGGGGTAACGGGGAGCTGTTTTTT
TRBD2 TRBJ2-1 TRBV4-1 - CASSQGRASGNNEQFF TGCGCCAGCAGCCAAGGCCGGGCTAGCGGGAACAATGAGCAGTTCTTC
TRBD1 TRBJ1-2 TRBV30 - CAWSPGTGISYGYTF TGTGCCTGGAGTCCGGGGACAGGTATTTCCTATGGCTACACCTTC
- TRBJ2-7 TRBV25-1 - CASSDHYYEQYF TGTGCCAGCAGTGATCACTACTACGAGCAGTACTTC
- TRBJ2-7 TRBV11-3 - CASSLVGGASYEQYF TGTGCCAGCAGCTTAGTAGGCGGGGCCTCCTACGAGCAGTACTTC
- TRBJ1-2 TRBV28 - CASRNPQGPYGYTF TGTGCCAGCAGGAACCCCCAGGGGCCCTATGGCTACACCTTC
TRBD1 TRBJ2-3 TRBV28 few CASTSIAQGADTQYF TGTGCCAGCACCTCCATAGCCCAGGGGGCAGATACGCAGTATTTT
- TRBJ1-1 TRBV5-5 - CASSLGRWGVNTEAFF TGTGCCAGCAGCTTGGGGAGGTGGGGGGTGAACACTGAAGCTTTCTTT
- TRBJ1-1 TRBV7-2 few CASSLRYAGMNTEAFF TGTGCCAGCAGCTTACGGTACGCAGGTATGAACACTGAAGCTTTCTTT
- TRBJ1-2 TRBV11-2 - CASSSYRNYGYTF TGTGCCAGCAGCTCATACAGGAACTATGGCTACACCTTC
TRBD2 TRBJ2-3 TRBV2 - CAGTSGGDTQYF TGTGCCGGGACTAGCGGGGGGGATACGCAGTATTTT
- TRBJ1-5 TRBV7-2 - CASSRGGGQPQHF TGTGCCAGCAGCCGAGGGGGTGGTCAGCCCCAGCATTTT
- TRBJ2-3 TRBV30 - CAWSKLASSTDTQYF TGTGCCTGGAGTAAACTAGCTTCTAGCACAGATACGCAGTATTTT
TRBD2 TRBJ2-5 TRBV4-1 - CASSQVGSGRRKTQYF TGCGCCAGCAGCCAAGTGGGTAGCGGGAGGAGGAAGACCCAGTACTTC
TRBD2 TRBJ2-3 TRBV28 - CASKRGGAVTDTQYF TGTGCCAGCAAAAGGGGAGGGGCCGTCACAGATACGCAGTATTTT
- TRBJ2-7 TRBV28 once CASSSPFDSSYEQYF TGTGCCAGCAGTTCACCCTTCGACAGTTCCTACGAGCAGTACTTC
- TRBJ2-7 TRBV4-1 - CASSQDGRTGGEQYF TGCGCCAGCAGCCAAGATGGGAGGACAGGCGGCGAGCAGTACTTC
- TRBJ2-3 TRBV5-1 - CASSILSSADTQYF TGCGCCAGCAGCATTTTGTCTTCGGCAGATACGCAGTATTTT
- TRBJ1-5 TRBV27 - CASSPNPGTYSNQPQHF TGTGCCAGCAGTCCCAACCCCGGGACTTATAGCAATCAGCCCCAGCATTTT
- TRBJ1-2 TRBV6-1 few CASSDREPTF TGTGCCAGCAGTGACAGGGAACCCACCTTC
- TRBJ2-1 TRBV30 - CAWSVGPISGEQFF TGTGCCTGGAGTGTGGGCCCCATAAGCGGTGAGCAGTTCTTC
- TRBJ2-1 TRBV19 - CASRDSSYNEQFF TGTGCCAGTAGAGACAGCTCCTACAATGAGCAGTTCTTC
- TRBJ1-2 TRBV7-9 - CASSLSHNYGYTF TGTGCCAGCAGCTTATCACATAACTATGGCTACACCTTC